These 8 T cell receptor beta chains share one sample of origin, sequenced in a study of shared clonotypes between healthy human individuals. The protocol was immunoSEQ multiplex PCR, while the TCRdb copy is restricted to in-frame clones and leaves out a portion. This sample yields around 2.5 million clones, of which over 85% are seen a single time; 0.35% to 0.45% belongs to the top ten. Sequencing was done on a sample of naive CD4+ T cells from PBMCs. Subset described: CD45RA+ positively selected. These receptors came from a man younger than 30 in good health. Some clones in this sample may be carry-over from other donors' samples.

The chain carries TRBV27 and TRBJ2-2; no clear D. Per germline, CDR1 MNHEY and CDR2 SMNVEV (reference sequence). Trimming removed 6 bases from V and 2 bases from J, with 10 bases in between. CDR3 length: 14 amino acids. CDR3 coding DNA: TGTGCCAGCAGCCTCATTGAAAACACCGGGGAGCTGTTTTTT. It specifies CASSLIENTGELFF.

This clone was found a few times. The CDR3 DNA sequence: TGTGCCAGCAGCTTTGGGGTTCCACCCCTCCACTTT. It translates to CASSFGVPPLHF. The V and J genes are TRBV5-4 and TRBJ1-6; D not resolved. This CDR3 contains 12 residues. Trimming shortened V by 2 bases and J by 11 bases, and 8 bases separated the two germline ends. Germline V lookup: CDR1 SGHNT, CDR2 YYREEE (reference sequence).

V usage is TRBV9 and J usage is TRBJ1-2; 9 nucleotides align to TRBD1. V shed 0 bases, J shed 8 bases, and the junction held 14 bases outside the gene matches. The CDR3 has 17 amino acids. Germline V gives CDR1 SGDLS, CDR2 YYNGEE. This chain's CDR3 is CASSVERGGTGRKGYTF. The CDR3 bases are TGTGCCAGCAGCGTAGAGAGAGGCGGGACAGGGAGGAAGGGCTACACCTTC. Looking up the rest from reference TRBV9 and TRBJ1-2 gives the full variable domain: DSGVTQTPKHLITATGQRVTLRCSPRSGDLSVYWYQQSLDQGLQFLIQYYNGEERAKGNILERFSAQQFPDLHSELNLSSLELGDSALYFCASSVERGGTGRKGYTFGSGTRLTVV.

This rearrangement joins TRBV18 to TRBJ1-1, with 8 nucleotides matching TRBD1. The CDR3 contains 17 residues. Germline-derived CDR1 and CDR2 are KGHSH and LQKENI. The ends lost 3 bases at V and 2 bases at J; junction bases unmatched: 11. For the CDR3, the DNA is TGTGCCAGCTCACCGATAATCCAGGGGGCAGGAAACACTGAAGCTTTCTTT. This codes for CASSPIIQGAGNTEAFF.

This CDR3 is CASSLFMGTDTQYF. As DNA, the CDR3 is TGTGCCAGCAGCTTATTTATGGGTACAGATACGCAGTATTTT. The chain uses TRBV7-9 and TRBJ2-3; no clear D gene. Germline V lookup: CDR1 SEHNR, CDR2 FQNEAQ (reference sequence). The CDR3 loop spans 14 amino acids. With 2 bases removed from V and 3 bases from J, the gap between germline ends came to 9 bases.

The chain combines TRBV6-6 with TRBJ2-5; tentatively, D is TRBD1 (5 bases). Trimming took off 0 bases at V and 2 bases at J, with 10 bases between the two ends. The CDR3 consists of 15 residues. The germline V gene has CDR1 MNHNY and CDR2 SVGAGI (reference sequence). Here the CDR3 DNA reads TGTGCCAGCAGTTACTCAGGGGTCGGTCAAGAGACCCAGTACTTC. Protein sequence: CASSYSGVGQETQYF.

V gene TRBV27 combines with J gene TRBJ2-7; perhaps TRBD2 as D (5 bases). The germline V gene encodes CDR1 MNHEY and CDR2 SMNVEV (reference sequence). This CDR3 spans 15 amino acids. V was shortened by 3 bases and J by 0 bases, with 12 bases between the two germline ends. The CDR3 loop reads CASSFRGSDSYEQYF. Here the CDR3 DNA reads TGTGCCAGCAGTTTTCGAGGGAGTGACTCCTACGAGCAGTACTTC.

The V call is TRBV7-2, the J call TRBJ2-1, with 10 bases fitting TRBD2. With V trimmed by 6 bases and J by 8 bases, 10 bases remained unmatched. CDR3 length: 15 amino acids. The germline V gene has CDR1 SGHTA and CDR2 FQGNSA. The CDR3: CASRLPGLAIDEQFF. In nucleotides, the CDR3 is TGTGCCAGCAGGCTCCCGGGACTAGCGATCGATGAGCAGTTCTTC.